In its sample, the clone carrying this TCR beta chain was seen once. Original handling: Reference gene primer amplification in the assay estimated nucleated cell counts. Clones were read by immunoSEQ multiplex PCR, and TCRdb kept only the in-frame ones, dropping some. The DNA gave D and trimming, while V, J and clone size come from that table. The table has around 150,000 clones, just under 80% seen once. Trimming cost V 3 bases and J 1 base, with 15 bases left between them. CDR1 is KGHSH, CDR2 LQKENI, per germline. The CDR3 loop spans 16 amino acids. These data belong to a study of blood T cell repertoires in COVID-19. Across the study: Sites across the United States, Italy and Spain contributed samples from acute and convalescent COVID-19. From T cells, B-cell-depleted T cells, or PBMCs came the material, which was cDNA or gDNA.

The sequenced material came from peripheral blood. The gene calls are TRBV18 and TRBJ1-1; no clear D. The TCR originated in a woman of 80 years or more with acute or convalescent COVID-19. The CDR3 region is CASSPLSGVANTEAFF. The CDR3 DNA reads TGTGCCAGCTCACCCCTGTCCGGGGTCGCGAACACTGAAGCTTTCTTT.